Listed here are 9 T cell receptor beta chains from one sample, sequenced in a study of early T cells in non-severe SARS-CoV-2 infection. One entry per CDR3 protein results from TCRdb running MiXCR on the 5' RACE reads. The sample has nearly 110,000 distinct CDR3 sequences; 11% are singletons. Sequencing was carried out using whole blood. The receptors originated from an adult who was a healthcare worker with PCR-confirmed SARS-CoV-2 infection or an uninfected control (not recorded which).

The table lists this clonotype with many counts. V gene TRBV28 combines with J gene TRBJ2-3; 7 nucleotides agree with TRBD2. The CDR3 consists of 15 residues. The V gene end was trimmed by 6 bases and the J gene end by 6 bases; junction bases not matched to a gene: 12. Germline CDR1 is MDHEN and CDR2 is SYDVKM. The CDR3 DNA reads as TGTGCCAGCAGGAGGTTTACTAGCGCGGACGATACGCAGTATTTT. Its translation: CASRRFTSADDTQYF.

The rearrangement joins TRBV18 to TRBJ2-3; maybe TRBD2 (5 bases). Germline-derived CDR1 and CDR2 are KGHSH and LQKENI. The V end lost 1 base, the J end lost 1 base, and 15 bases lay between the germline ends. There are 17 residues in the CDR3. CDR3 coding DNA: TGTGCCAGCTCACCACTTACCCTAGCTGGAGGCACAGATACGCAGTATTTT. Its protein is CASSPLTLAGGTDTQYF.

At least ten counts were recorded for this clonotype. V and J are TRBV7-9 and TRBJ2-2; D is unclear. Germline V lookup: CDR1 SEHNR, CDR2 FQNEAQ (reference sequence). V lost 1 base and J lost 0, with 3 bases in between. CDR3 length equals 14 residues. The CDR3 loop reads CASSLVTNTGELFF. In nucleotides, the CDR3 is TGTGCCAGCAGCTTAGTAACGAACACCGGGGAGCTGTTTTTT.

The J gene is TRBJ2-5, the V gene TRBV28, with D maybe TRBD1 (6 bases). Germline-derived CDR1 and CDR2 are MDHEN and SYDVKM. Trimming cost V 6 bases and J 3 bases, with 14 bases left between them. CDR3 length: 14 residues. The CDR3 loop reads CASSRRQAEETQYF. In DNA form, the CDR3 reads TGTGCCAGCAGCAGACGACAGGCCGAAGAGACCCAGTACTTC.

This clonotype was found many times. V and J are TRBV2 and TRBJ2-1; D may match TRBD1 or TRBD2 (5 bases each). Germline CDR1 and CDR2: SNHLY and FYNNEI. With 6 bases removed from V and 10 bases from J, the gap between germline ends came to 22 bases. The CDR3 runs 15 residues. The CDR3 nucleotides are TGTGCCAGCAGGAGGGGCACGGAGGCCCCGTCGGAGCAGTTCTTC. Its translation is CASRRGTEAPSEQFF.

In its sample, this clonotype was seen many times. The J gene is TRBJ1-5, the V gene TRBV18; D ambiguous. This CDR3 region has 13 residues. CDR1 KGHSH and CDR2 LQKENI come from the germline V gene. Trimming removed 4 bases at V and 3 bases at J, with 7 bases between. DNA for the CDR3: TGTGCCAGCTCACAAGACAACAATCAGCCCCAGCATTTT. It codes for CASSQDNNQPQHF.

This sequence joins TRBV28 and TRBJ2-7, with D unresolved. Germline V gene sequence: CDR1 MDHEN, CDR2 SYDVKM. Trimming removed 3 bases at V and 2 bases at J, with 8 bases between. The CDR3 loop spans 13 amino acids. The CDR3 coding sequence is TGTGCCAGCAGTTTTAATAAACCCTACGAGCAGTACTTC. Its protein product is CASSFNKPYEQYF.

This clonotype was observed many times. CDR3 residues: CASSKTVYEQYF. The CDR3 coding sequence is TGTGCCAGCTCCAAAACCGTATACGAGCAGTACTTC. The chain employs TRBV28 and TRBJ2-7; D is ambiguous. CDR3 size: 12 residues. Germline V gene data show CDR1 as MDHEN and CDR2 as SYDVKM. The V end was cut by 8 bases, the J end by 4 bases, with 12 bases between.

The gene calls are TRBV29-1 and TRBJ1-1; unclear D gene. V lost 5 bases and J lost 2, with 6 bases in between. CDR3 length: 11 amino acids. CDR1 is SQVTM and CDR2 is ANQGSEA in the germline V gene. This CDR3 reads CSVSENTEAFF. The CDR3 DNA reads as TGCAGCGTTTCAGAAAACACTGAAGCTTTCTTT.